Each of the 21 T cell receptor beta chains below was sequenced from the same sample in a study of T cell responses to AZD1222 COVID-19 vaccine. Clones were sequenced by immunoSEQ multiplex PCR, and TCRdb holds only the in-frame ones, with some missing. The sample shows approximately 190,000 clones, more than 80% of them seen only once. The source material was peripheral blood, sampled 28 days after the second dose of the MenACWY control vaccine. These receptors were taken from an adult who received the MenACWY meningococcal vaccine as a control.

CDR3 bases: TGTGCCAGCAGGGATAGGACAGGGGATGCAGATACGCAGTATTTT. Amino acid sequence: CASRDRTGDADTQYF. The chain joins TRBV2 to TRBJ2-3; 9 bases match TRBD1. The germline CDR1 and CDR2 sequences are SNHLY and FYNNEI. The CDR3 loop spans 15 amino acids. J was trimmed by 4 bases and V by 6 bases; bases with no gene match: 8.

This sequence joins TRBV7-8 and TRBJ1-1; no clear D gene. Germline loops: CDR1 SGHVS, CDR2 FQNEAQ. Deletions cut 1 base from V and 1 base from J, with 7 bases between. The CDR3 contains 14 residues. CDR3 loop: CASSLVRQNTEAFF. In nucleotides, the CDR3 is TGTGCCAGCAGCTTAGTCAGGCAGAACACTGAAGCTTTCTTT.

V is TRBV7-8 and J is TRBJ1-1; D gene ambiguous. V lost 5 bases and J 8 bases, leaving 18 bases between the germline ends. CDR1 is SGHVS, CDR2 FQNEAQ, per germline. The CDR3 loop spans 14 amino acids. DNA for the CDR3: TGTGCCAGCAGCCCCCTCCGGGCGGGAGCGGAAGCTTTCTTT. Encoded protein: CASSPLRAGAEAFF. The whole variable domain, remainder taken from reference TRBV7-8 and TRBJ1-1, is GAGVSQSPRYKVAKRGQDVALRCDPISGHVSLFWYQQALGQGPEFLTYFQNEAQLDKSGLPSDRFFAERPEGSVSTLKIQRTQQEDSAVYLCASSPLRAGAEAFFGQGTRLTVV.

This chain links TRBV14 with TRBJ1-6; D not resolved. Trimming took off 6 bases at V and 0 bases at J, with 12 bases between the two ends. CDR3 length equals 16 residues. The germline CDR1 and CDR2 sequences are SGHDN and FVKESK. The CDR3 here is CASSQRMSSYNSPLHF. DNA of the CDR3: TGTGCCAGCAGTCAAAGGATGAGCTCCTATAATTCACCCCTCCACTTT.

The chain couples TRBV27 to TRBJ2-7, with D perhaps matching TRBD2 (6 bases). The germline gives CDR1 MNHEY, CDR2 SMNVEV (reference sequence). The V end was cut by 2 bases, the J end by 2 bases, with 13 bases between. The CDR3 covers 15 residues. This CDR3 reads CASSLRGTGAYEQYF. The CDR3 coding sequence is TGTGCCAGCAGTTTACGGGGGACCGGCGCCTACGAGCAGTACTTC.

The chain uses TRBV5-1 and TRBJ2-7; 10 bases align to TRBD2. This CDR3 comprises 16 residues. In germline, CDR1 is SGHRS, CDR2 YFSETQ. V dropped 6 bases and J dropped 7; count of bases not matched to a gene: 16. CDR3 nucleotide sequence: TGCGCCAGCACCCGGGAGGGCAGCGGGAGGGCCCGGGAGCAGTACTTC. Its protein is CASTREGSGRAREQYF.

V usage is TRBV24-1 and J usage is TRBJ2-3; a possible D gene is TRBD2 (5 bases). There are 14 residues in the CDR3. Trimming removed 1 base at V and 8 bases at J, with 12 bases between. CDR1 KGHDR and CDR2 SFDVKD come from the germline V gene. The CDR3 region has the DNA TGTGCCACCAGTGATTTAGGCCGGGCGGGTACGCAGTATTTT. The encoded protein is CATSDLGRAGTQYF.

V is TRBV7-9 and J is TRBJ1-3; D gene uncertain. V lost 4 bases to trimming and J lost 0 bases, with 13 bases between them. The CDR3 has 16 amino acids. Germline-derived CDR1 and CDR2 are SEHNR and FQNEAQ (reference sequence). Written as DNA, the CDR3 is TGTGCCAGCAGCTCCCCCATGGGAGGCTCTGGAAACACCATATATTTT. Its translation is CASSSPMGGSGNTIYF. Combining the CDR3 with reference TRBV7-9 and TRBJ1-3 gives the whole variable domain DTGVSQNPRHKITKRGQNVTFRCDPISEHNRLYWYRQTLGQGPEFLTYFQNEAQLEKSRLLSDRFSAERPKGSFSTLEIQRTEQGDSAMYLCASSSPMGGSGNTIYFGEGSWLTVV.

The chain joins TRBV4-3 to TRBJ1-4, with D possibly TRBD1 on 5 matching bases. Deletions cut 0 bases from V and 2 bases from J, with 16 bases between. The CDR3 runs 18 residues. The V gene's germline CDR1 is LGHNA and CDR2 YSLEER. CDR3 DNA: TGCGCCAGCAGCCAAGATTCCGGGATTGGACACACTAATGAAAAACTGTTTTTT. Encoded protein: CASSQDSGIGHTNEKLFF.

The V and J genes are TRBV18 and TRBJ2-1, with 12 nucleotides matching TRBD2. Germline CDR1 reads KGHSH; CDR2 reads LQKENI. Trimming cost V 4 bases and J 3 bases; bases outside gene matches: 1. The CDR3 extends over 15 amino acids. CDR3 in amino acids: CASSLTSGSYNEQFF. Here the CDR3 DNA reads TGTGCCAGCTCACTGACTAGCGGGAGCTACAATGAGCAGTTCTTC.

The chain recombines TRBV2 with TRBJ1-5; 9 bases map to TRBD1. Germline V gene sequence: CDR1 SNHLY, CDR2 FYNNEI. This CDR3 has 17 amino acids. J was trimmed by 3 bases and V by 5 bases; bases with no gene match: 11. The CDR3 is CASSTTGGLTYNQPQHF. CDR3 bases: TGTGCCAGCAGTACTACAGGGGGCCTTACTTACAATCAGCCCCAGCATTTT. The full variable domain, completed using reference TRBV2 and TRBJ1-5, is EPEVTQTPSHQVTQMGQEVILRCVPISNHLYFYWYRQILGQKVEFLVSFYNNEISEKSEIFDDQFSVERPDGSNFTLKIRSTKLEDSAMYFCASSTTGGLTYNQPQHFGDGTRLSIL.

The chain links TRBV2 to TRBJ1-1; D is perhaps TRBD1 (5 bases). Per germline, CDR1 SNHLY and CDR2 FYNNEI. Between the trimmed V and J ends, which lost 4 bases and 4 bases, there was a span of 10 bases. The CDR3 loop spans 13 amino acids. CDR3 sequence (DNA): TGTGCCAGCAGTGCCTGGGGACCCACTGAAGCTTTCTTT. It specifies CASSAWGPTEAFF.

The chain joins TRBV27 to TRBJ1-5, with TRBD1 identical over 9 bases. Germline V gene sequence: CDR1 MNHEY, CDR2 SMNVEV (reference sequence). Trimming cost V 6 bases and J 3 bases; bases outside gene matches: 3. This CDR3 is 14 amino acids long. The CDR3 loop is CASRNRGPNQPQHF. The CDR3 DNA reads TGTGCCAGCAGGAACAGGGGGCCCAATCAGCCCCAGCATTTT.

V is TRBV10-3 and J is TRBJ2-7; D call uncertain. The CDR3 has 14 residues. The V and J ends lost 0 bases and 2 bases respectively, with 8 bases between them. Germline CDR1 ENHRY, CDR2 SYGVKD. The CDR3 region is CAISESQDPYEQYF. The CDR3 DNA sequence: TGTGCCATCAGTGAGTCGCAGGACCCCTACGAGCAGTACTTC.

The rearrangement joins TRBV6-1 to TRBJ1-5; tentative D call: TRBD1 (6 bases). The germline gives CDR1 MNHNS, CDR2 SASEGT. The CDR3 is 16 residues long. V shed 4 bases and J shed 5 bases, with 18 bases lying between them. Here the CDR3 reads CASSVLRGVEDQPQHF. CDR3 coding DNA: TGTGCCAGCAGTGTCCTCAGGGGAGTGGAGGATCAGCCCCAGCATTTT.

This clone was observed once. The rearrangement uses TRBV6-5 and TRBJ2-2, with D uncertain. The CDR3 is 14 residues long. CDR1 is MNHEY, CDR2 SVGAGI, per germline. V lost 8 bases and J 6 bases, leaving 16 bases between the germline ends. The CDR3 coding sequence is TGTGCCAGCTCCTCGGTAGTGTATCCCGGGGAGCTGTTTTTT. Its protein is CASSSVVYPGELFF.

The chain links TRBV5-5 to TRBJ2-7; no definite D call. The CDR3 consists of 13 residues. Trimming cost V 7 bases and J 0 bases, with 11 bases left between them. Germline loops: CDR1 SGHKS, CDR2 YYEKEE (reference sequence). The CDR3 protein is CASEDGFSYEQYF. The CDR3 bases are TGTGCCAGCGAGGACGGGTTCTCCTACGAGCAGTACTTC.

The J gene is TRBJ1-5, the V gene TRBV7-2; no reliable D call. With 3 bases removed from V and 6 bases from J, the gap between germline ends came to 6 bases. Germline assignment: CDR1 SGHTA and CDR2 FQGNSA. This CDR3 has 12 residues. In nucleotides, the CDR3 is TGTGCCAGCAGCTTTCCCGGTCAGCCCCAGCATTTT. Translated: CASSFPGQPQHF.

The chain combines TRBV19 with TRBJ1-1, with D hard to call. Trimming took 3 bases from V and 10 from J, leaving 9 bases between them. The germline gives CDR1 LNHDA, CDR2 SQIVND (reference sequence). The CDR3 loop spans 11 amino acids. CDR3 in DNA: TGTGCCAGTAGTATTGGCCGATCAGCTTTCTTT. Its protein product is CASSIGRSAFF.

This rearrangement joins TRBV9 to TRBJ1-6, with a weak D call TRBD1 (5 bases). Between the trimmed V and J ends, which lost 2 bases and 1 base, there was a span of 7 bases. This CDR3 spans 15 amino acids. Germline V gene data show CDR1 as SGDLS and CDR2 as YYNGEE. CDR3 in amino acids: CASSVGGSYNSPLHF. As DNA, the CDR3 is TGTGCCAGCAGCGTGGGGGGGTCCTATAATTCACCCCTCCACTTT.

The chain uses TRBV6-5 and TRBJ2-5; D perhaps matches TRBD2 (5 bases). V dropped 6 bases and J dropped 1 base, with 12 bases sitting between them. The CDR3 length is 14 residues. The germline gives CDR1 MNHEY, CDR2 SVGAGI. CDR3 amino acids: CASSPGLSQETQYF. The DNA of the CDR3 is TGTGCCAGCAGCCCCGGACTGTCCCAAGAGACCCAGTACTTC.